The rows below give T cell receptor beta chains drawn from one sample of a study of regulatory T cells in long-lasting Graves disease. MiXCR, run by TCRdb on the multiplex PCR reads, gives a single entry per CDR3 protein. The top ten hold 7.8% of the sample, which has approximately 470,000 distinct CDR3 sequences, under 25% seen once. The sample in question was peripheral blood mononuclear cells (PBMCs), obtained when the disease was refractory, from a patient treated with antithyroid drugs. These receptors all stem from a female donor with Graves disease. The CDR3 runs from the conserved cysteine through the conserved F or W. A D gene is named only where the DNA matches it firmly. Size is omitted from some rows. Given values are once, few, many or a class for expanded clones.

d_call j_call clone_size v_call cdr3_nt cdr3_aa
TRBD1 TRBJ1-1 few TRBV7-9 TGTGCCAGCAGCTACACAGACAGGGGACTACACACTGAAGCTTTCTTT CASSYTDRGLHTEAFF
TRBD1 TRBJ1-1 many TRBV5-1 TGCGCCAGCTTTCCGGGACAGGGGATGAACACTGAAGCTTTCTTT CASFPGQGMNTEAFF
NA TRBJ2-5 many TRBV12-5 TGTGCTAGTGGTTTGGTACTCGGAGAGACCCAGTACTTC CASGLVLGETQYF
NA TRBJ1-1 NA TRBV7-9 TGTGCCAGCAGATCGAACGGGAGTCCCTCCACTGAAGCTTTCTTT CASRSNGSPSTEAFF
NA TRBJ2-7 many TRBV3-1 TGTGCCAGCAGCCGTAGTGGCAGGCGGGGAGGCTCCGAGCAGTACTTC CASSRSGRRGGSEQYF
TRBD1 TRBJ2-5 many TRBV28 TGTGCCAGCACCGAGACAGGGTGGGAGACCCAGTACTTC CASTETGWETQYF
NA TRBJ2-5 NA TRBV9 TGTGCCAGCAGCGTAGATGAGGGAGGCGGTGAGACCCAGTACTTC CASSVDEGGGETQYF
NA TRBJ2-7 few TRBV6-1 TGTGCCAGCGTACCCTTGGATTCCTACGAGCAGTACTTC CASVPLDSYEQYF
NA TRBJ2-7 NA TRBV11-2 TGTGCCAGCAGCTTAGTATTCGGGGTCCCTTACTACGAGCAGTACTTC CASSLVFGVPYYEQYF
NA TRBJ1-2 NA TRBV7-9 TGTGCCAGCAGCTCCTCCTTCGACCTTATCTATGGCTACACCTTC CASSSSFDLIYGYTF
NA TRBJ1-5 NA TRBV6-1 TGTGCCAGCAGGAGGCATATCGACAGGTTCGAGGGGCCCCAGCATTTT CASRRHIDRFEGPQHF
TRBD2 TRBJ2-5 many TRBV20-1 TGCAGTGCCGACGGACTAGCGGAGAACCAAGAGACCCAGTACTTC CSADGLAENQETQYF
TRBD2 TRBJ2-2 many TRBV11-2 TGTGCCAGCTCACTAGCGGGAGGCCCCACCGGGGAGCTGTTTTTT CASSLAGGPTGELFF
TRBD1 TRBJ1-1 NA TRBV7-2 TGTGCCAGCAGCTTAGAACAGGGGATCGATGAAGCTTTCTTT CASSLEQGIDEAFF
NA TRBJ2-4 NA TRBV18 TGTGCCAGCTCTCGAGGGGGAGGTTATACTCTAGCCAAAAACATTCAGTACTTC CASSRGGGYTLAKNIQYF
NA TRBJ2-2 NA TRBV3-1 TGTGCCAGCAGCCAAGATGTGACCGGGGAGCTGTTTTTT CASSQDVTGELFF
NA TRBJ1-1 few TRBV11-3 TGTGCCAGCAGCTTTCTGTGGAACACTGAAGCTTTCTTT CASSFLWNTEAFF
NA TRBJ2-5 many TRBV6-1 TGTGCCAGCAGTACCACCCGGGTCTCGGAGACCCAGTACTTC CASSTTRVSETQYF
NA TRBJ2-5 few TRBV5-6 TGTGCCAGCAGCCGGTCCCAAGAGACCCAGTACTTC CASSRSQETQYF
TRBD1 TRBJ2-2 NA TRBV29-1 TGCAGCGTAGGACAGGGGGTAGCAGCGAACACCGGGGAGCTGTTTTTT CSVGQGVAANTGELFF
NA TRBJ2-5 many TRBV12-3/TRBV12-4 TGTGCCAGCAGGACAGACGAGAAGACCCAGTACTTC CASRTDEKTQYF
NA TRBJ2-7 many TRBV7-3 TGTGCCAGCAGCTTATTCCACGACAGCATCCAATACGAGCAGTACTTC CASSLFHDSIQYEQYF
NA TRBJ2-7 few TRBV11-2 TGTGCCAGCAGCTTTTTAGGCGGTAGCAAGATGTACGAGCAGTACTTC CASSFLGGSKMYEQYF
NA TRBJ1-2 NA TRBV3-1 TGTGCCAGCAGCCAAGATCTCTATGGCTACACCTTC CASSQDLYGYTF
NA TRBJ1-1 few TRBV7-3 TGTGCCAGCAGCTTATATGGGAACACTGAAGCTTTCTTT CASSLYGNTEAFF
NA TRBJ2-7 many TRBV3-1 TGTGCCAGCAGCCAAATAAGACGACGCTCCTACGAGCAGTACTTC CASSQIRRRSYEQYF
TRBD1 TRBJ1-3 many TRBV6-1 TGTGCCAGCAGTCTTAGTACAGGGGGCGGAAACACCATATATTTT CASSLSTGGGNTIYF
NA TRBJ1-1 few TRBV30 TGTGCCTGGACCCGGTTCCGGGGCCAGGCTGAAGCTTTCTTT CAWTRFRGQAEAFF
NA TRBJ2-2 NA TRBV19 TGTGCCAGTAGTATAAACGGACAGCCACGGACCGGGGAGCTGTTTTTT CASSINGQPRTGELFF
NA TRBJ1-2 many TRBV12-3/TRBV12-4 TGTGCCAGCAGTGGGAGGCGGTTCTATGGCTACACCTTC CASSGRRFYGYTF
NA TRBJ1-2 many TRBV12-3/TRBV12-4 TGTGCCAGCAGTTTTCGATCTGGCTACACCTTC CASSFRSGYTF
NA TRBJ1-1 NA TRBV4-1 TGCGCCAGCAGCCAAGAGTTACAGGCGAACACTGAAGCTTTCTTT CASSQELQANTEAFF
NA TRBJ2-7 NA TRBV4-1 TGCGCCAGCAGCCGAGAGGAACAGGGCCTGTACGAGCAGTACTTC CASSREEQGLYEQYF
TRBD2 TRBJ2-7 NA TRBV6-5 TGTGCCAGCAGTTACCTAGCGGGCCTCTCCTACGGGCAGTACTTC CASSYLAGLSYGQYF
TRBD2 TRBJ2-5 many TRBV6-1 TGTGCCAGCAGTCAACTAGCGGGGGGCTGGGCCCAGTACTTC CASSQLAGGWAQYF
NA TRBJ2-5 many TRBV11-2 TGTGCCAGCAGCCCCGGCGGCTATTCGGTGGAGACCCAGTACTTC CASSPGGYSVETQYF
NA TRBJ2-2 many TRBV30 TGTGCCTGGAGTGTATTCGGACGAACGAACACCGGGGAGCTGTTTTTT CAWSVFGRTNTGELFF